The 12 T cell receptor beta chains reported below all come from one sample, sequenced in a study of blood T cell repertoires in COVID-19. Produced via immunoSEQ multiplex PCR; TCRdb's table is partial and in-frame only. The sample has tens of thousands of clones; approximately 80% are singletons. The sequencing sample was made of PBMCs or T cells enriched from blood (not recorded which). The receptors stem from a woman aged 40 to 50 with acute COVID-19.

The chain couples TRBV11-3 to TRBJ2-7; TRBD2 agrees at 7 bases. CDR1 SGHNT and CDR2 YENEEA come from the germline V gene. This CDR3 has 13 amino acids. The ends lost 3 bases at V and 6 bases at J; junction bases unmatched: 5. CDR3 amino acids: CASSFGGSTEQYF. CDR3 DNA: TGTGCCAGCAGCTTCGGGGGGAGCACCGAGCAGTACTTC. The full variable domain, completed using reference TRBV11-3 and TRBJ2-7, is EAGVVQSPRYKIIEKKQPVAFWCNPISGHNTLYWYLQNLGQGPELLIRYENEEAVDDSQLPKDRFSAERLKGVDSTLKIQPAELGDSAVYLCASSFGGSTEQYFGPGTRLTVT.

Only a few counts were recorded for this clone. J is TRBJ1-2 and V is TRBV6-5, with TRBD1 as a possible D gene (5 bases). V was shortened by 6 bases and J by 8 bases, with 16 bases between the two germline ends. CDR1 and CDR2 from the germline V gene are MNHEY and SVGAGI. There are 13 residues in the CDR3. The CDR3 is CASRPTGVGGYTF. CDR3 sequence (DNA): TGTGCCAGCAGGCCCACGGGGGTGGGGGGCTACACCTTC.

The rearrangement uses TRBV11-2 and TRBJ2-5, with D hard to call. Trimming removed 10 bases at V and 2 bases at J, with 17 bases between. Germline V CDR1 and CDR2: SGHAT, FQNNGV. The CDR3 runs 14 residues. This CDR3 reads CATSPPSEQETQYF. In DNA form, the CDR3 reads TGTGCCACCTCGCCCCCCTCGGAGCAAGAGACCCAGTACTTC.

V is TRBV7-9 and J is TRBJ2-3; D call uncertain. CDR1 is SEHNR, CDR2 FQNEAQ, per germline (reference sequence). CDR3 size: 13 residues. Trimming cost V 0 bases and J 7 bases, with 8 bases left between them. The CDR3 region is CASSLATGYTQYF. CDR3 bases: TGTGCCAGCAGCTTAGCGACCGGGTATACGCAGTATTTT. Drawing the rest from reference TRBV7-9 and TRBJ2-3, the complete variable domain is DTGVSQNPRHKITKRGQNVTFRCDPISEHNRLYWYRQTLGQGPEFLTYFQNEAQLEKSRLLSDRFSAERPKGSFSTLEIQRTEQGDSAMYLCASSLATGYTQYFGPGTRLTVL.

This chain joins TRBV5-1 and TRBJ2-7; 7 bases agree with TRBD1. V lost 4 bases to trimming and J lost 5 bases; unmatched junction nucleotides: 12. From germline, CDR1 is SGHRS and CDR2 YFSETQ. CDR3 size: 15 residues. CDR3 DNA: TGCGCCAGCAGCGCACTACAGGGGTGGGAAGACGAGCAGTACTTC. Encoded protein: CASSALQGWEDEQYF.

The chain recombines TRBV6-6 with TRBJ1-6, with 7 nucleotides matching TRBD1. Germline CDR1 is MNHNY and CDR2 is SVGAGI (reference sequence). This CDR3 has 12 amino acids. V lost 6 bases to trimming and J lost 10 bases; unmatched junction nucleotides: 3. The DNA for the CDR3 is TGTGCCAGCAGGCACAGGGGATCACCCCTCCACTTT. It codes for CASRHRGSPLHF.

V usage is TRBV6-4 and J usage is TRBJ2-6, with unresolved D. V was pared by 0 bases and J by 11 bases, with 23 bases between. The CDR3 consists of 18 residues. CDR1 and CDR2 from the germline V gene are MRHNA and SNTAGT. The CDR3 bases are TGTGCCAGCAGTGACTCGAGTCACAACACGGTCGGGTTTGACGTCCTGACTTTC. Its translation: CASSDSSHNTVGFDVLTF.

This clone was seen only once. The CDR3 sequence: CATSRVNSEQYF. The CDR3, as DNA: TGTGCCACCAGCAGAGTTAATAGCGAGCAGTACTTC. This chain uses TRBV15 with TRBJ2-7; D unresolved. The germline gives CDR1 LNHNV, CDR2 YYDKDF (reference sequence). This CDR3 spans 12 amino acids. The ends were cut back, 1 base at V and 6 bases at J, with 7 bases in the middle.

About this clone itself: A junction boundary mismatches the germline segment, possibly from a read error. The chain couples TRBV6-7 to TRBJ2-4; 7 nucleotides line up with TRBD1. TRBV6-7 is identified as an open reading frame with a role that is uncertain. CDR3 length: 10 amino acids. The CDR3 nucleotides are TGTGCCAGCAGTTGTACCACAGGGGACTTC. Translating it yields CASSCTTGDF.

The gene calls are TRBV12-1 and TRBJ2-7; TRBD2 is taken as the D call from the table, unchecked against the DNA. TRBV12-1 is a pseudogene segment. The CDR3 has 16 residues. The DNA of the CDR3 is TGTGCCAGCAGCTCCCCTAGCGGGCTGCTTACCTACGAGCAGTACGTC. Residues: CASSSPSGLLTYEQYV.

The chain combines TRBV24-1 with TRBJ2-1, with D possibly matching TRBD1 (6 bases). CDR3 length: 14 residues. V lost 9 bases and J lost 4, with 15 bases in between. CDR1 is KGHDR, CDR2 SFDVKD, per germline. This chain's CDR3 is CATGLPGTYNEQFF. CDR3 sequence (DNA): TGTGCCACCGGGCTGCCCGGGACATACAATGAGCAGTTCTTC.

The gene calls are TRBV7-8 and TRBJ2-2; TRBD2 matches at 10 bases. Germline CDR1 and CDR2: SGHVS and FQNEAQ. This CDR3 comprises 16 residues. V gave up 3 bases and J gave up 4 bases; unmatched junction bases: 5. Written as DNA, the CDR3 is TGTGCCAGCAGCTTCCGGACTAGCGGCGGCACCGGGGAGCTGTTTTTT. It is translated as CASSFRTSGGTGELFF.